Given below is one T cell receptor (beta chain) in context. The antigen is unknown. This may be a read error, as it is one base from a much larger clone. For the unsorted libraries, 2 million PBMCs stored at -80 C served as input. TCRdb processed the 5' RACE reads anew with MiXCR; each CDR3 protein has one entry. This repertoire shows fewer than 60,000 distinct CDR3 sequences, 10% found once; its top ten account for approximately 5.3%. CDR3 size: 12 residues. The V end lost 8 bases, the J end lost 6 bases, and 14 bases lay between the germline ends. Germline-derived CDR1 and CDR2 are MNHNY and SVGAGI (reference sequence). The sample belongs to a study of neurological immune-mediated disorders. Study results and limitations: Multiple sclerosis patients had less TCR clonal expansion than even healthy controls, unlike HTLV-1-associated myelopathy.

The chain combines TRBV6-6 with TRBJ2-7; possible D gene TRBD1, 5 bases. Sequenced sample: PBMCs. The source is an older man with HTLV-1-associated myelopathy (HAM/TSP). CDR3 protein: CASEAGPFEQYF. In DNA form, the CDR3 reads TGTGCCAGCGAGGCAGGGCCCTTCGAGCAGTACTTC.